This passage covers 17 T cell receptor beta chains from one sample sequenced in a study of Ad26.COV2.S vaccination and SARS-CoV-2 variants. Treatment described: some 19 received Ad26.COV2.S at low or high dose, single or two shots; 5 received placebo; per-sample allocation not given. Day 63 following the first vaccine or placebo injection was when the samples were taken. Measured with immunoSEQ multiplex PCR; TCRdb has only the in-frame clones, and not every one. Seen here are hundreds of thousands of clones, 89% observed once, and the top ten hold around 1.5%. Sequencing used peripheral blood, obtained in a trial of Ad26.COV2.S vaccine versus placebo. The source is a person aged 18-60 years who received the Ad26.COV2.S COVID-19 vaccine or a placebo.

This clone appeared a few times. The V gene is TRBV11-2, the J gene TRBJ2-7, with TRBD1 matching 11 bases. Germline assignment: CDR1 SGHAT and CDR2 FQNNGV. After removal of 4 bases from V and 7 bases from J, the junction contained 9 bases not matched to a gene. The CDR3 length is 15 residues. In DNA form, the CDR3 reads TGTGCCAGCAGCTCGGGGACAGGGGGTTGGTGGGAGCAGTACTTC. Encoded protein: CASSSGTGGWWEQYF.

V and J are TRBV5-5 and TRBJ2-1; 10 bases are a match to TRBD1. The V and J ends lost 0 bases and 6 bases, in that order; junction bases with no gene match: 3. The CDR3 is 15 residues long. The germline CDR1 and CDR2 sequences are SGHKS and YYEKEE (reference sequence). The CDR3 loop reads CASSLVGTGANEQFF. The CDR3 nucleotides are TGTGCCAGCAGCTTGGTCGGGACAGGGGCCAATGAGCAGTTCTTC.

On this clone: Other nucleotide sequences in the sample specify the same CDR3. The chain links TRBV12-3 or TRBV12-4 to TRBJ2-3; maybe TRBD2 (6 bases). The CDR3 covers 13 residues. The V end was cut by 7 bases, the J end by 6 bases, with 14 bases between. The CDR3 DNA reads TGTGCCAGCACCTTACTTGGGGGGGATACGCAGTATTTT. This translates into CASTLLGGDTQYF.

DNA for the CDR3: TGCGCCAGCAGCCTACTAGCGGGAGTAACTGGGGCCAACGTCCTGACTTTC. Translation gives CASSLLAGVTGANVLTF. V gene TRBV5-1 combines with J gene TRBJ2-6, with 11 bases matching TRBD2. The CDR3 is made up of 17 amino acids. The V segment lost 4 bases and the J segment 2 bases; nucleotides outside the gene matches: 5. Germline lookup yields CDR1 SGHRS and CDR2 YFSETQ.

This sequence joins TRBV5-1 and TRBJ2-3; D is possibly TRBD1 or TRBD2 (5 bases each). V dropped 1 base and J dropped 0 bases, with 12 bases sitting between them. Germline V CDR1 and CDR2: SGHRS, YFSETQ. CDR3 length equals 16 residues. The CDR3 DNA reads as TGCGCCAGCAGCTTGATCCCGGGACCTAGCACAGATACGCAGTATTTT. Translating it yields CASSLIPGPSTDTQYF.

This chain joins TRBV19 and TRBJ2-2; 9 positions agree with TRBD1. V shed 6 bases, J shed 7 bases, and the junction held 6 bases outside the gene matches. This CDR3 region has 14 residues. Germline CDR1 and CDR2: LNHDA and SQIVND (reference sequence). The CDR3 spells CASRPGQGYGELFF. For the CDR3, the DNA is TGTGCCAGTAGGCCGGGACAGGGTTACGGGGAGCTGTTTTTT.

The chain recombines TRBV7-9 with TRBJ1-5; a weak D match, TRBD1 (5 bases). The germline V gene has CDR1 SEHNR and CDR2 FQNEAQ (reference sequence). V was cut by 5 bases and J by 7 bases, with 12 bases left in between. CDR3 length: 13 amino acids. The CDR3: CASSPMEGQPQHF. DNA for the CDR3: TGTGCCAGCAGCCCCATGGAGGGGCAGCCCCAGCATTTT.

The chain is built from TRBV7-2 and TRBJ2-7; D may match TRBD1 or TRBD2 (6 bases each). The germline gives CDR1 SGHTA, CDR2 FQGNSA. CDR3 length: 16 amino acids. V lost 0 bases to trimming and J lost 4 bases, with 16 bases between them. The CDR3 protein is CASSLAAGTSGYEQYF. CDR3 nucleotides: TGTGCCAGCAGCTTAGCTGCCGGGACAAGCGGGTACGAGCAGTACTTC.

The CDR3 nucleotides read TGTGCCAGCAACTCCGTTCTGTGGGGGGGCTACACCTTC. As protein: CASNSVLWGGYTF. The chain employs TRBV12-3 or TRBV12-4 and TRBJ1-2, with D possibly TRBD1 on 5 matching bases. CDR3 length: 13 amino acids. V was cut by 7 bases and J by 8 bases, with 17 bases left in between.

The V call is TRBV5-5, the J call TRBJ2-7; perhaps TRBD2 as D (5 bases). Germline CDR1 and CDR2: SGHKS and YYEKEE (reference sequence). The CDR3 is 14 residues long. The germline V and J ends were trimmed by 6 bases and 0 bases, with 13 bases remaining between them. CDR3 amino acids: CASTRTANSYEQYF. In DNA, the CDR3 is TGTGCCAGCACACGGACTGCCAACTCCTACGAGCAGTACTTC.

The chain couples TRBV9 to TRBJ1-2; D not resolved. The CDR3 contains 12 residues. V dropped 1 base and J dropped 8 bases, with 9 bases sitting between them. Germline CDR1 is SGDLS and CDR2 is YYNGEE. The CDR3 DNA is TGTGCCAGCAGCGTACCTTACGGGGGCTACACCTTC. It encodes CASSVPYGGYTF.

The sample holds a few counts of this clone. The rearrangement joins TRBV6-5 to TRBJ1-6, with 7 nucleotides matching TRBD1. The CDR3 contains 14 residues. Germline V gene sequence: CDR1 MNHEY, CDR2 SVGAGI. Unmatched junction bases numbered 7, after V lost 6 bases and J lost 8 bases. CDR3 nucleotide sequence: TGTGCCAGCAGACTAGGCAGGGGGTATTCACCCCTCCACTTT. Protein: CASRLGRGYSPLHF.

V usage is TRBV7-2 and J usage is TRBJ2-7; 7 nucleotides align to TRBD1. The CDR3 consists of 14 residues. Per germline, CDR1 SGHTA and CDR2 FQGNSA. After removal of 5 bases from V and 0 bases from J, the junction contained 4 bases not matched to a gene. The CDR3 coding sequence is TGTGCCAGCAGCACCCGGGACAGCTCCTACGAGCAGTACTTC. Amino acids: CASSTRDSSYEQYF.

The chain links TRBV19 to TRBJ1-1, with D uncertain. V lost 1 base to trimming and J lost 1 base, with 10 bases between them. This CDR3 is built from 15 residues. The germline V gene encodes CDR1 LNHDA and CDR2 SQIVND (reference sequence). CDR3 residues: CASSIGPGENTEAFF. CDR3 nucleotide sequence: TGTGCCAGTAGTATAGGGCCCGGGGAGAACACTGAAGCTTTCTTT.

J is TRBJ2-3 and V is TRBV19, with 9 bases identical to TRBD1. Germline assignment: CDR1 LNHDA and CDR2 SQIVND (reference sequence). The CDR3 consists of 15 residues. Unmatched junction bases numbered 6, after V lost 5 bases and J lost 3 bases. For the CDR3, the DNA is TGTGCCAGTAGTTCGCGGACAGGGGCTACAGATACGCAGTATTTT. This encodes CASSSRTGATDTQYF.

This sequence joins TRBV5-1 and TRBJ1-3; TRBD1 is a possible D gene (5 bases). The CDR3 has 15 amino acids. The germline gives CDR1 SGHRS, CDR2 YFSETQ. Trimming cost V 0 bases and J 2 bases, with 9 bases left between them. The CDR3 reads CASSLEAGPGNTIYF. In DNA, the CDR3 is TGCGCCAGCAGCTTGGAGGCAGGGCCTGGAAACACCATATATTTT.

This clone was picked up one time. The rearrangement links TRBV2 to TRBJ2-7, with D unclear. Trimming shortened V by 1 base and J by 12 bases, and 16 bases separated the two germline ends. The CDR3 spans 13 residues. Per germline, CDR1 SNHLY and CDR2 FYNNEI. CDR3 nucleotides: TGTGCCAGCAGTGAAGGGGCCCTGAGCCGGCGGTACTTC. Amino acid sequence: CASSEGALSRRYF.